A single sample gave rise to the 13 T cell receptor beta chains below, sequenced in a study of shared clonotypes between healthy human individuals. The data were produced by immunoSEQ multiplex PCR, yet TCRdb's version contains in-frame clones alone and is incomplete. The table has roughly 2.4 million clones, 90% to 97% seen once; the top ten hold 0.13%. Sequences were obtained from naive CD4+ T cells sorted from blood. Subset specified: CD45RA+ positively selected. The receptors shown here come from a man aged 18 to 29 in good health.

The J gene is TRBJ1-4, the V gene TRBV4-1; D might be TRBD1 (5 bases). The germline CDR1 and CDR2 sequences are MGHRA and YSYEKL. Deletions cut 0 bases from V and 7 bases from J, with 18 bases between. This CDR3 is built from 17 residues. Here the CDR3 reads CASSQDSEQAMGEKLFF. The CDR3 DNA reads TGCGCCAGCAGCCAAGATTCAGAACAGGCTATGGGTGAAAAACTGTTTTTT.

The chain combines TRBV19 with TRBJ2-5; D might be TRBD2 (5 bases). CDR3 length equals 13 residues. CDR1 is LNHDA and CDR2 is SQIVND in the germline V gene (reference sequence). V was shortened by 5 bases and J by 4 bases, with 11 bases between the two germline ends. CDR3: CASSPGKRETQYF. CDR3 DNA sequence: TGTGCCAGTAGTCCCGGGAAGCGAGAGACCCAGTACTTC.

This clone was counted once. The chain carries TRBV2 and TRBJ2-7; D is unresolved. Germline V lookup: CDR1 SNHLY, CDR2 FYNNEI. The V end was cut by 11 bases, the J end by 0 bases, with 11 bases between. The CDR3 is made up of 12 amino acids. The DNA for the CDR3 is TGTGCCTGTCGCACGAACTCCTACGAGCAGTACTTC. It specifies CACRTNSYEQYF.

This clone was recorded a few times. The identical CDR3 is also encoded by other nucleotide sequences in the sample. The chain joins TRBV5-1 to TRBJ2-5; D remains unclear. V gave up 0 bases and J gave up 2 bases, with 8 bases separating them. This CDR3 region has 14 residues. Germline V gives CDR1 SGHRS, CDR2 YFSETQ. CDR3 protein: CASSLALGQETQYF. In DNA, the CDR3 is TGCGCCAGCAGCTTGGCGCTAGGGCAAGAGACCCAGTACTTC.

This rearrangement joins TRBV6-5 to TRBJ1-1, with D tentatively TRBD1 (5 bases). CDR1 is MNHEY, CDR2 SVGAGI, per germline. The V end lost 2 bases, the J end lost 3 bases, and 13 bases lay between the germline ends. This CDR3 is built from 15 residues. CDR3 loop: CASSYGSRGDTEAFF. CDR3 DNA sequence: TGTGCCAGCAGTTACGGGTCGAGAGGGGACACTGAAGCTTTCTTT.

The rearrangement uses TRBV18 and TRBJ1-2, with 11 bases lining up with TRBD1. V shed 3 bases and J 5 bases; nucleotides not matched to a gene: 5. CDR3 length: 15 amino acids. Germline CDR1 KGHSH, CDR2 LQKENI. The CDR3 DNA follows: TGTGCCAGCTCACCGGGGACAGGGGGTCCTTATGGCTACACCTTC. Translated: CASSPGTGGPYGYTF.

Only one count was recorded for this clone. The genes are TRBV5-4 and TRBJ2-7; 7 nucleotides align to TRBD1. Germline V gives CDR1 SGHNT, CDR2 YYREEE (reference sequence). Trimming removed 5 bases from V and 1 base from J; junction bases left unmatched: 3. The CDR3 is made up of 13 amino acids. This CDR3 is CASRSGGSYEQYF. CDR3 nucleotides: TGTGCCAGCAGGTCAGGGGGATCCTACGAGCAGTACTTC.

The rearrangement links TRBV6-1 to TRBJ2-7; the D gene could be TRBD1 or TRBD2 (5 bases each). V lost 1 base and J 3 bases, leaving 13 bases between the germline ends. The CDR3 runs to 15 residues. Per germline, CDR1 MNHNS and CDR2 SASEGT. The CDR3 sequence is CASSEDGGHYYEQYF. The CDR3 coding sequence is TGTGCCAGCAGTGAAGATGGGGGTCACTACTACGAGCAGTACTTC.

The CDR3 DNA sequence: TGTGCCAGCAGCTTAGGGTTGGGACCGAGCTATGGCTACACCTTC. This codes for CASSLGLGPSYGYTF. The chain recombines TRBV7-2 with TRBJ1-2, with D possibly TRBD1 on 5 matching bases. Between the trimmed V and J ends, which lost 1 base and 4 bases, there was a span of 13 bases. The CDR3 is made up of 15 amino acids. Looked up from germline, CDR1 is SGHTA and CDR2 is FQGNSA.

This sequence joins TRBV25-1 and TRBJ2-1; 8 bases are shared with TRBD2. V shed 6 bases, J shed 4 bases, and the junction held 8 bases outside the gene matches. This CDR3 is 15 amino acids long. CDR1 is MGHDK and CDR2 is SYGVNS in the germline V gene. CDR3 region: CASSPRAGGYNEQFF. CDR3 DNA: TGTGCCAGCAGCCCGCGGGCGGGAGGATACAATGAGCAGTTCTTC.

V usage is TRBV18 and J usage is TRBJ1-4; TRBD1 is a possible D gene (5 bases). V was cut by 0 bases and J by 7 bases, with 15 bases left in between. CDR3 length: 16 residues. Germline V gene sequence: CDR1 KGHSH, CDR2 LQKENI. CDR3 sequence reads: CASSPPSRGGGEKLFF. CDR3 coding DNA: TGTGCCAGCTCACCACCGTCTAGGGGAGGTGGTGAAAAACTGTTTTTT. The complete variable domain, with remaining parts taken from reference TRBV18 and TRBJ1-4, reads NAGVMQNPRHLVRRRGQEARLRCSPMKGHSHVYWYRQLPEEGLKFMVYLQKENIIDESGMPKERFSAEFPKEGPSILRIQQVVRGDSAAYFCASSPPSRGGGEKLFFGSGTQLSVL.

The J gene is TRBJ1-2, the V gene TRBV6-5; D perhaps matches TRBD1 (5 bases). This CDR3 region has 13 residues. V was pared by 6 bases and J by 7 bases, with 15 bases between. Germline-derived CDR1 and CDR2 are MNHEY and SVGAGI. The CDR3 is CASSVGGRAGYTF. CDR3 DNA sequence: TGTGCCAGCAGCGTTGGGGGGAGGGCTGGCTACACCTTC.

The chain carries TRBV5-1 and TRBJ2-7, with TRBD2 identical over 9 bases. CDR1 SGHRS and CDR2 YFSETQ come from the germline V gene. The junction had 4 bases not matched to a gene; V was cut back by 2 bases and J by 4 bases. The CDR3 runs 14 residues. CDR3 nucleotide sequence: TGCGCCAGCAGCTTATCAGCGGGAGGTTACGAGCAGTACTTC. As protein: CASSLSAGGYEQYF.